This T cell receptor beta chain originates from a study of blood T cell repertoires in COVID-19. Germline V gene lookup returns CDR1 SQVTM and CDR2 ANQGSEA. Trimming cost V 6 bases and J 4 bases; bases outside gene matches: 4. The CDR3 is 13 residues long. Under the authors' procedure: Quantification of nucleated cells was approximated via reference gene primer amplification. Libraries were prepared by immunoSEQ multiplex PCR; TCRdb keeps only in-frame clonotypes and omits some of them. V and J calls and clone size are as listed in that table; D and trimming were resolved from the DNA. The sample contains about 220,000 clones, 82% of which appear only once.

The origin of this receptor is a woman older than 75 with acute or convalescent COVID-19. Sequencing was carried out using peripheral blood. V gene TRBV29-1 combines with J gene TRBJ1-1; 11 bases align to TRBD1. This CDR3 reads CSVPGQGGTEAFF. The DNA for the CDR3 is TGCAGCGTCCCGGGACAGGGGGGCACTGAAGCTTTCTTT.